Each of the 18 T cell receptor beta chains below was sequenced from the same sample in a study of CD8+ T cells in alopecia areata. RNA was extracted and reverse transcribed into cDNA as the sequencing template. Some clones are missing from TCRdb's copy, which holds only in-frame ones; the method was immunoSEQ multiplex PCR. The data contain 150,000 or so clones, more than 75% of them singletons. Sequences were derived from CD8+ T cells sorted from blood, sampled at week 0. These receptors were taken from a human donor with alopecia areata.

A note on this clone: Mismatch with germline at one junction end may stem from a read error. The rearrangement uses TRBV4-1 and TRBJ2-3, with 7 bases that match TRBD2. Germline CDR1 is MGHRA and CDR2 is YSYEKL. There are 13 residues in the CDR3. This CDR3 is CASSPSAREPSQF. As DNA, the CDR3 is TGCGCCAGCAGCCCATCCGCGCGGGAGCCCTCCCAGTTT.

This rearrangement joins TRBV5-1 to TRBJ1-1; 7 nucleotides line up with TRBD1. This CDR3 is 16 amino acids long. Germline V lookup: CDR1 SGHRS, CDR2 YFSETQ. J lost 0 bases, V lost 0 bases, and 5 bases had no gene match. The CDR3 loop reads CASSLGDSFMNTEAFF. In DNA, the CDR3 is TGCGCCAGCAGCTTGGGGGACAGCTTTATGAACACTGAAGCTTTCTTT.

The chain combines TRBV7-2 with TRBJ2-1; 7 bases line up with TRBD1. From germline, CDR1 is SGHTA and CDR2 FQGNSA. This CDR3 has 15 residues. The trim removed 0 bases at V and 7 bases at J, leaving 6 bases unmatched. As DNA, the CDR3 is TGTGCCAGCAGCTTAGCGACAGGGTTAGGGAATGAGCAGTTCTTC. Protein sequence: CASSLATGLGNEQFF. Supplemented by reference TRBV7-2 and TRBJ2-1, the full variable domain reads GAGVSQSPSNKVTEKGKDVELRCDPISGHTALYWYRQSLGQGLEFLIYFQGNSAPDKSGLPSDRFSAERTGGSVSTLTIQRTQQEDSAVYLCASSLATGLGNEQFFGPGTRLTVL.

The chain joins TRBV30 to TRBJ1-3; no clear D. The CDR3 sequence is 11 residues long. V dropped 4 bases and J dropped 4 bases, with 5 bases sitting between them. CDR1 is GTSNPN and CDR2 is SVGIG in the germline V gene (reference sequence). The CDR3 loop reads CAWNEGNTIYF. The DNA for the CDR3 is TGTGCCTGGAATGAAGGAAACACCATATATTTT.

V gene TRBV7-9 combines with J gene TRBJ1-2; perhaps TRBD1 as D (6 bases). Germline CDR1 SEHNR, CDR2 FQNEAQ (reference sequence). V was shortened by 4 bases and J by 3 bases, with 18 bases between the two germline ends. This CDR3 has 16 residues. CDR3 region: CASSSGGYREDYGYTF. The CDR3 bases are TGTGCCAGCAGCTCTGGAGGTTACAGGGAGGACTATGGCTACACCTTC.

The chain carries TRBV7-3 and TRBJ2-1; TRBD2 is a possible D gene (6 bases). With 5 bases removed from V and 7 bases from J, the gap between germline ends came to 9 bases. The CDR3 is 12 amino acids. Germline V gene lookup returns CDR1 SGHTA and CDR2 FQGTGA. This CDR3 is CASSPAGNEQFF. CDR3 DNA sequence: TGTGCCAGCAGCCCCGCGGGGAATGAGCAGTTCTTC.

In regard to this clone: One junction end disagrees with the germline gene, perhaps due to a read error. The gene calls are TRBV6-1 and TRBJ1-2; D not resolved. The CDR3 totals 13 residues. The V gene's germline CDR1 is MNHNS and CDR2 SASEGT. As DNA, the CDR3 is TGTGCCAGCAGCGAAGGACTTAACTATGGCTACACCTTC. Protein sequence: CASSEGLNYGYTF.

The chain has TRBV29-1 and TRBJ2-2; the D gene is possibly TRBD2 (6 bases). Trimming left V 3 bases short and J 6 bases short, with 14 bases between. This CDR3 region has 14 residues. The germline gives CDR1 SQVTM, CDR2 ANQGSEA. The CDR3 coding sequence is TGCAGCGTTGATCGGGGGATTAGCCCCGGGGAGCTGTTTTTT. This translates into CSVDRGISPGELFF.

V and J are TRBV14 and TRBJ2-3; a possible D gene is TRBD2 (6 bases). The ends were cut back, 4 bases at V and 6 bases at J, with 29 bases in the middle. This CDR3 contains 19 residues. Germline CDR1 is SGHDN and CDR2 is FVKESK. DNA for the CDR3: TGTGCCAGCAGCCCCGAAGTGGCGGCGGGGCCCCAGGCCCCCGATACGCAGTATTTT. Its translation: CASSPEVAAGPQAPDTQYF.

J is TRBJ1-2 and V is TRBV7-9; D call uncertain. The CDR3 contains 11 residues. Trimming took off 5 bases at V and 1 base at J, with 2 bases between the two ends. CDR1 and CDR2 from the germline V gene are SEHNR and FQNEAQ (reference sequence). Here the CDR3 reads CASSRNYGYTF. CDR3 nucleotide sequence: TGTGCCAGCAGCCGTAACTATGGCTACACCTTC.

The chain joins TRBV29-1 to TRBJ2-5; D gene unclear. Trimming pared 6 bases from V and 5 bases from J, leaving 7 bases between. This CDR3 has 10 amino acids. CDR1 is SQVTM and CDR2 is ANQGSEA in the germline V gene. CDR3 protein: CSVTLETQYF. The CDR3 coding sequence is TGCAGCGTCACTTTGGAGACCCAGTACTTC.

This CDR3 reads CASSLSGTASTDTQYF. DNA for the CDR3: TGTGCCAGCAGCTTATCTGGGACAGCTAGCACAGATACGCAGTATTTT. The chain has TRBV7-2 and TRBJ2-3, with TRBD1 identical over 7 bases. Germline V gene lookup returns CDR1 SGHTA and CDR2 FQGNSA. The CDR3 runs 16 residues. V shed 2 bases, J shed 0 bases, and the junction held 5 bases outside the gene matches.

The genes are TRBV5-5 and TRBJ2-1; 7 nucleotides agree with TRBD1. CDR1 SGHKS and CDR2 YYEKEE come from the germline V gene (reference sequence). The ends lost 0 bases at V and 9 bases at J; junction bases unmatched: 12. The CDR3 length is 16 residues. The CDR3 nucleotides read TGTGCCAGCAGCTTGGACCCGGGACAGCCCCCACGTGAGCAGTTCTTC. It translates to CASSLDPGQPPREQFF.

A single count supports this clone. V is TRBV5-8 and J is TRBJ2-5; no clear D gene. The J call could be wrong; TRBJ2-7 is a better fit for the DNA end. This CDR3 comprises 13 residues. Germline CDR1 and CDR2: SGHTS and YDEGEE. In DNA, the CDR3 is TGTGCCAGCAGCTTGCAGTCGCCCTACGAGCAGTACTTC. It codes for CASSLQSPYEQYF.

This chain connects TRBV23-1 to TRBJ2-3; D is unresolved. Being an ORF, TRBV23-1 has a function that is uncertain. V was cut by 0 bases and J by 3 bases, with 22 bases left in between. The CDR3 sequence is 19 residues long. CDR3 region: CASSQSWPPLHAWTDTQYF. In nucleotides, the CDR3 is TGCGCCAGCAGTCAATCTTGGCCCCCACTTCACGCATGGACAGATACGCAGTATTTT.

This clone was seen more than once but under ten times. The rearrangement joins TRBV10-3 to TRBJ2-1, with 7 nucleotides matching TRBD2. The CDR3 extends over 15 amino acids. The germline V gene encodes CDR1 ENHRY and CDR2 SYGVKD. The ends lost 2 bases at V and 7 bases at J; junction bases unmatched: 8. CDR3 sequence (DNA): TGTGCCATCAGTGAGCGGGAGGAGACAGAGAATGAGCAGTTCTTC. It encodes CAISEREETENEQFF.

Concerning this clone itself: Other nucleotide sequences in the sample specify the same CDR3. The chain uses TRBV9 and TRBJ2-1; a weak D match, TRBD2 (5 bases). The CDR3 spans 10 residues. Trimming took 7 bases from V and 8 from J, leaving 7 bases between them. Germline CDR1 SGDLS, CDR2 YYNGEE. In DNA, the CDR3 is TGTGCCAGCTCCGGGGATGAGCAGTTCTTC. The encoded protein is CASSGDEQFF.

This clone showed up just once. The chain links TRBV11-2 to TRBJ2-1; TRBD2 aligns across 8 bases. The CDR3 consists of 13 residues. With 5 bases clipped from V and 10 bases from J, the junction kept 7 bases outside the gene matches. CDR1 is SGHAT, CDR2 FQNNGV, per germline. CDR3 DNA: TGTGCCAGCAGCGCCCCGACTAGCGAGGAGCAGTTCTTC. It is translated as CASSAPTSEEQFF.